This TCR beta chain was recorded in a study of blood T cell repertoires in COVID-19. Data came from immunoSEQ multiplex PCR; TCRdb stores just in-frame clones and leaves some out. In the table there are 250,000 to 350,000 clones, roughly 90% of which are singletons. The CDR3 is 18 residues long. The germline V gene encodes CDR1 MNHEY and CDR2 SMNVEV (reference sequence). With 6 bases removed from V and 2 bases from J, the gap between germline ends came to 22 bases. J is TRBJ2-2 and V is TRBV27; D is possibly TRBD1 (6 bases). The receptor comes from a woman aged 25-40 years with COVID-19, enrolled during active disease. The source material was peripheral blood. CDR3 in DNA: TGTGCCAGCAGAGGCCAGGGATCCGGGACAAGAAACACCGGGGAGCTGTTTTTT. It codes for CASRGQGSGTRNTGELFF.